The sequence of this TCR beta chain was determined in a study of cytomegalovirus exposure and HLA in healthy donors. Across the whole study: A prior analysis found 95 million to 140 million unique TCR beta sequences from 150 million to 200 million T cells. There were 350 to 400 genotyped donors. Of these, 81% fell in the genetic ancestry cluster associated with self-reported Caucasian donors.

In the PCR, 60 Vbeta and 13 Jbeta primers were used. Sequencing was performed with immunoSEQ multiplex PCR; in TCRdb, only in-frame clones are kept and a portion is missing. The sample has 210,000 or so clones, roughly 80% seen once. V was cut by 3 bases and J by 7 bases, with 10 bases left in between. The length of the CDR3 is 12 residues. Per the germline V gene, CDR1 is GTSNPN and CDR2 is SVGIG (reference sequence). Only a few counts were recorded for this clone. The chain employs TRBV30 and TRBJ1-5; a possible D gene is TRBD1 (5 bases). The specimen sequenced was PBMCs. The receptor was isolated from a man in his forties in good health and CMV-seronegative. CDR3 region: CAWRSGRQPQHF. The CDR3, as DNA: TGTGCCTGGAGGTCAGGGCGCCAGCCCCAGCATTTT.